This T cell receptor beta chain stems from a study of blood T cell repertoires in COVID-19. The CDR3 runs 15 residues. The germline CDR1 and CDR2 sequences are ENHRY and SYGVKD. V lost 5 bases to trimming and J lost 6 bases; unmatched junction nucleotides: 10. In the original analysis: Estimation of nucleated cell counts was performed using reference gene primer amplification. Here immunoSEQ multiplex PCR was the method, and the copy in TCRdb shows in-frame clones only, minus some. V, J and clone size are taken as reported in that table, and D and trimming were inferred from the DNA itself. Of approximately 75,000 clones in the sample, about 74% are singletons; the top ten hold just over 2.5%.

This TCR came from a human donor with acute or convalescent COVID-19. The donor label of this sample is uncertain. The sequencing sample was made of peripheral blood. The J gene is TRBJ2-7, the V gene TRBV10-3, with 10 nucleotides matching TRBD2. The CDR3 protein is CAISRLAGERSEQYF. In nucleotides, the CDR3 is TGTGCCATCAGTCGACTAGCGGGTGAAAGGAGCGAGCAGTACTTC.